The rows below give T cell receptor beta chains drawn from one sample of a study of blood T cell repertoires in COVID-19. Profiling relied on immunoSEQ multiplex PCR, and the TCRdb table lists in-frame clones only, not all of them. Of around 72,000 clones listed, around 88% were seen once; the top ten hold about 6.4%. Sequencing input: peripheral blood. Receptor source: a woman in her sixties or seventies with acute or convalescent COVID-19. The CDR3 runs from the conserved cysteine through the conserved F or W. Fields, in order: D gene, J gene, V gene, clone size, CDR3 DNA, CDR3 protein. The D gene is left open where the match is weak. Size is stated for part of the rows, as once, few or many counts, or as a class when the clone is expanded.

>TRBD1|TRBJ1-5|TRBV7-9|NA
TGTGCCAGCAGCGGCGGGGACAGCCCCAATCAGCCCCAGCATTTT
CASSGGDSPNQPQHF
>TRBD2|TRBJ2-7|TRBV4-1|NA
TGCGCCAGCACCCGTACGGGGGGAGCGGGAAGTAGCCACGAGCAGTACTTC
CASTRTGGAGSSHEQYF
>TRBD2|TRBJ2-3|TRBV24-1|NA
TGTGCCACCAGTGATTTACGGGGGGGCCAGGCAGATACGCAGTATTTT
CATSDLRGGQADTQYF
>NA|TRBJ1-2|TRBV28|NA
TGTGCCAGCAGTTTCAGGGAACCGAACTATGGCTACACCTTC
CASSFREPNYGYTF
>TRBD2|TRBJ2-2|TRBV14|once
TGTGCCAGCAATCACCAGAGCGGGACCAACACCGGGGAGCTGTTTTTT
CASNHQSGTNTGELFF
>TRBD1|TRBJ1-5|TRBV7-8|NA
TGTGCCAGCAGCTTCGGGACAGGGGATCAGCCCCAGCATTTT
CASSFGTGDQPQHF
>NA|TRBJ1-3|TRBV9|NA
TGTGCCAGCAGCGTAGCGCAGGGATACTCTGGAAACACCATATATTTT
CASSVAQGYSGNTIYF
>NA|TRBJ2-2|TRBV11-3|NA
TGTGCCAGCAGCTTGGCCACCGGGGAGCTGTTTTTT
CASSLATGELFF
>NA|TRBJ2-5|TRBV6-5|NA
TGTGCCAGCACCGTCCCGGGAAGGCTGGGGGAGACCCAGTACTTC
CASTVPGRLGETQYF
>TRBD1|TRBJ1-6|TRBV11-2|once
TGTGCCAGCAGCTCCTCCGGGACAGGGGGAGTAAATTCACCCCTCCACTTT
CASSSSGTGGVNSPLHF
>TRBD2|TRBJ2-5|TRBV10-3|NA
TGTGCCATCAGTACCGGGACTAGCGTTGAAGAGACCCAGTACTTC
CAISTGTSVEETQYF
>NA|TRBJ1-1|TRBV6-5|NA
TGTGCCAGCAGTACACAGGGACCTGAAGCTTTCTTT
CASSTQGPEAFF
>TRBD2|TRBJ2-1|TRBV30|NA
TGTGCCTGGAGTGAGGCTAGCGGGAATGAGCAGTTCTTC
CAWSEASGNEQFF
>TRBD1|TRBJ2-1|TRBV4-1|NA
TGCGCCAGCAGTCAGGACAGGCCTACCTACAATGAGCAGTTCTTC
CASSQDRPTYNEQFF
>TRBD1|TRBJ1-5|TRBV29-1|NA
TGCAGCGGCTCGACAGGGGCTGGGGGCCAGCATTTT
CSGSTGAGGQHF
>TRBD1|TRBJ1-6|TRBV5-4|NA
TGTGCCAGCAGCCTAAAGGGACAGTTCTATAATTCACCCCTCCACTTT
CASSLKGQFYNSPLHF
>NA|TRBJ1-2|TRBV14|NA
TGTGCCAGCAGCCAAGGAGTAGACTATGGCTACACCTTC
CASSQGVDYGYTF
>NA|TRBJ1-1|TRBV28|NA
TGTGCCAGCATAGGTGGAGTGACTGAAGCTTTCTTT
CASIGGVTEAFF
>NA|TRBJ2-5|TRBV6-5|NA
TGTGCCAGCAGTTACGAGAGGGCCCAAGAGACCCAGTACTTC
CASSYERAQETQYF
>TRBD1|TRBJ1-2|TRBV7-2|once
TGTGCCAGCAGCTCCCTTGGACAGGGGGTCTACACCTTC
CASSSLGQGVYTF
>NA|TRBJ1-1|TRBV28|once
TGTGCCAGCAGTTTCTACGAATCGGGAAAGGGTGAAGCTTTCTTT
CASSFYESGKGEAFF
>NA|TRBJ1-1|TRBV27|NA
TGTGCCAGCAGTTTCGGAGGGAACACTGAAACTTTCTTT
CASSFGGNTETFF
>NA|TRBJ2-7|TRBV4-1|many
TGCGCCAGCAGCCAAACGCTATATTACGAGCAGTACTTC
CASSQTLYYEQYF
>NA|TRBJ1-1|TRBV6-5|NA
TGTGCCAGCATCCCGACTTTGGGGAGCACTGAAGCTTTCTTT
CASIPTLGSTEAFF
>NA|TRBJ1-1|TRBV7-2|NA
TGTGCCAGCAGCTTAGTAGCAGGGCTCTCTGAAGCTTTCTTT
CASSLVAGLSEAFF
>TRBD2|TRBJ2-7|TRBV6-1|NA
TGTGCCAGCAGTCAAGTCCTGGCGGGGGTTTCCTACGAGCAGTACTTC
CASSQVLAGVSYEQYF
>NA|TRBJ1-3|TRBV18|NA
TGTGCCAGCTCACCAAGTCAGGGCCCAGGAAACACCATATATTTT
CASSPSQGPGNTIYF
>TRBD1|TRBJ1-2|TRBV19|NA
TGTGCCAGTGGCTCGACAGGGGGCCGAGGCTATGGCTACACCTTC
CASGSTGGRGYGYTF
>NA|TRBJ2-2|TRBV11-2|NA
TGTGCCAGCAGCTTGACTCCCCTGGCCACCGGGGAGCTGTTTTTT
CASSLTPLATGELFF
>NA|TRBJ2-2|TRBV19|NA
TGTGCCAGTACCCTACAGGGTGGCACCGGGGAGCTGTTTTTT
CASTLQGGTGELFF
>TRBD1|TRBJ1-5|TRBV6-6|NA
TGTGCCAGCAGTTCCACAGGACAGGGGAGTCAGCCCCAGCATTTT
CASSSTGQGSQPQHF
>NA|TRBJ1-2|TRBV5-6|NA
TGTGCCAGCAGCCCACTGGGCAACTATGGCTACACCTTC
CASSPLGNYGYTF
>NA|TRBJ1-1|TRBV6-1|NA
TGTGCCAGCAGTGAACGCGGGGGGGAAGCTTTCTTT
CASSERGGEAFF
>TRBD1|TRBJ1-2|TRBV10-3|NA
TGTGCCATCAGTGAGGCCAGGGGGTCCGCCCATGGCTACACCTTC
CAISEARGSAHGYTF
>TRBD1|TRBJ1-2|TRBV28|NA
TGTGCCAGCAGTATGCAGGGGGCCTATGGCTACACCTTC
CASSMQGAYGYTF
>TRBD2|TRBJ2-1|TRBV15|NA
TGTGCCACCAGCAGAGATGGACTAGAGGAGCAGTTCTTC
CATSRDGLEEQFF
>TRBD1|TRBJ1-2|TRBV7-2|NA
TGTGCCAGCAGCTCAAGACAGGGGTATGGCTACACCTTC
CASSSRQGYGYTF
>NA|TRBJ2-2|TRBV5-1|NA
TGCGCCAGCAGCTTGATGACCGGGAATACCGGGGAGCTGTTTTTT
CASSLMTGNTGELFF
>NA|TRBJ2-1|TRBV6-5|NA
TGTGCCAGCAGGCCAGAGGCCTACAATGAGCAGTTCTTC
CASRPEAYNEQFF
>TRBD2|TRBJ2-1|TRBV11-1|NA
TGTGCCAGCAGCCTCGGGACTAGCGGGGAGCAGTTCTTC
CASSLGTSGEQFF
>TRBD2|TRBJ2-3|TRBV27|NA
TGTGCCAGCAGTTCTGGACTAGCGGGAGGTGATACGCAGTATTTT
CASSSGLAGGDTQYF
>NA|TRBJ1-2|TRBV5-5|NA
TGTGCCAGCAGCTCTTGGACGGGAAAGTATGGCTACACCTTC
CASSSWTGKYGYTF
>NA|TRBJ2-4|TRBV10-3|NA
TGTGCCATCAGTGAGTCAGGACAGACCGCCAAAAACATTCAGTACTTC
CAISESGQTAKNIQYF
>NA|TRBJ1-5|TRBV2|NA
TGTGCCAGCAACCGGGGGGCTAGCAATCAGCCCCAGCATTTT
CASNRGASNQPQHF
>TRBD1|TRBJ1-2|TRBV28|NA
TGTGCCAGCAGGTTGACAGGGAAGCGAGATGGCTACACCTTC
CASRLTGKRDGYTF